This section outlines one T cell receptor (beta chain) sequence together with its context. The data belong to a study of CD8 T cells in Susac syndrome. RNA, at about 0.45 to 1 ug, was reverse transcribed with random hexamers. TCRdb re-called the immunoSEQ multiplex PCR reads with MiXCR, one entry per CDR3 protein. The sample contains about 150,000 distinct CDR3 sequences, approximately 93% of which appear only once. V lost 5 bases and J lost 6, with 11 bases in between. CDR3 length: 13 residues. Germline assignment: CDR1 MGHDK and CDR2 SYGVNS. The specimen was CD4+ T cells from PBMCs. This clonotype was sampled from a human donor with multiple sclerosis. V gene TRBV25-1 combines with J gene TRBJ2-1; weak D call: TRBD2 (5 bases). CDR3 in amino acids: CASSTPGINEQFF. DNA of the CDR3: TGTGCCAGCAGTACGCCGGGGATCAATGAGCAGTTCTTC.